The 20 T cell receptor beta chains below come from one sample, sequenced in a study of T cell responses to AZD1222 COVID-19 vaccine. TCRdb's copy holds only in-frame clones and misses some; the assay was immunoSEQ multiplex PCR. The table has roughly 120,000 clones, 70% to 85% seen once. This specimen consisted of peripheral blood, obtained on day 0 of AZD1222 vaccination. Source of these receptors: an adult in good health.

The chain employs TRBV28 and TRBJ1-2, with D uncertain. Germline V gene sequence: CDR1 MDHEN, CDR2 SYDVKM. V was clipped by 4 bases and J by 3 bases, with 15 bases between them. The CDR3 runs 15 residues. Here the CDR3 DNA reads TGTGCCAGCAGTTCCGGACTTAGTGGGGACTATGGCTACACCTTC. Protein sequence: CASSSGLSGDYGYTF.

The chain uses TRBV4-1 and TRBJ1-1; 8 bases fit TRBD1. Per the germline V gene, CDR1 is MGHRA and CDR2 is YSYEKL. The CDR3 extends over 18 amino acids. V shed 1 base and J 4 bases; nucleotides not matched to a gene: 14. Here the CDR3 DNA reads TGCGCCAGCAGCCAAGGTCCGGGACAGGTTTCGGTGAGCACTGAAGCTTTCTTT. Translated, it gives CASSQGPGQVSVSTEAFF.

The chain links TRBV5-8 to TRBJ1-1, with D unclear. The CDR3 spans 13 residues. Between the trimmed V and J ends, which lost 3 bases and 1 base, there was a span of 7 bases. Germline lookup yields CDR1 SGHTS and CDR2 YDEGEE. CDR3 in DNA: TGTGCCAGCAGCTACGCGGGGAACACTGAAGCTTTCTTT. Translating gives CASSYAGNTEAFF.

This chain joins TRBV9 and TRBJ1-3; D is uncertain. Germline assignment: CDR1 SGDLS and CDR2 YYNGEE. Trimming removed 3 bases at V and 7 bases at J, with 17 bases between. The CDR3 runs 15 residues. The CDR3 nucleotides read TGTGCCAGCAGCGCCGGGTCCCTAGGTAGTAACACCATATATTTT. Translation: CASSAGSLGSNTIYF.

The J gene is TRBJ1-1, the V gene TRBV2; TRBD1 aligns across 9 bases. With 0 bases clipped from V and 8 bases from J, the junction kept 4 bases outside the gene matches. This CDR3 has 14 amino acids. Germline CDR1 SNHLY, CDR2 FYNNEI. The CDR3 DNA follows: TGTGCCAGCAGTGAAGCGCTCGGGACAGGGGAAGCTTTCTTT. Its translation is CASSEALGTGEAFF.

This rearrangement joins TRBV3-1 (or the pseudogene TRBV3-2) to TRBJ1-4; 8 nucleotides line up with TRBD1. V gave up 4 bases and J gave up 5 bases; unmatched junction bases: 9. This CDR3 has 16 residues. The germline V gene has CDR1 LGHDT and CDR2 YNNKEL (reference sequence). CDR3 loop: CASSPRFRDRNEKLFF. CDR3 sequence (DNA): TGTGCCAGCAGCCCCCGTTTTAGGGACAGGAATGAAAAACTGTTTTTT.

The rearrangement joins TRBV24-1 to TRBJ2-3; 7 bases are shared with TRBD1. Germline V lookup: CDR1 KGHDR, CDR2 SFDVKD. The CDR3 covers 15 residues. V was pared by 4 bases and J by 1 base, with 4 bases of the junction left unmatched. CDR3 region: CATSENRGRTDTQYF. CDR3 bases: TGTGCCACCAGTGAAAACAGGGGTCGCACAGATACGCAGTATTTT.

The CDR3 region has the DNA TGCGCCAGCAGCTTGGCGGGGGCCCAAGAGACCCAGTACTTC. Translation gives CASSLAGAQETQYF. The chain recombines TRBV5-1 with TRBJ2-5; D may be TRBD1 or TRBD2 (6 bases each). The CDR3 consists of 14 residues. V lost 0 bases, J lost 1 base, and 7 bases lay in between. Germline assignment: CDR1 SGHRS and CDR2 YFSETQ.

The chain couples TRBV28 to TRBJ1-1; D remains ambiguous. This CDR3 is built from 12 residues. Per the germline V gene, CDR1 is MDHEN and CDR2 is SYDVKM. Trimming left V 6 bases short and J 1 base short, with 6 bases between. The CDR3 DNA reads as TGTGCCAGCAGGGAGGGGAACACTGAAGCTTTCTTT. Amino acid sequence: CASREGNTEAFF. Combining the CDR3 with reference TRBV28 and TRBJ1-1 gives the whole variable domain DVKVTQSSRYLVKRTGEKVFLECVQDMDHENMFWYRQDPGLGLRLIYFSYDVKMKEKGDIPEGYSVSREKKERFSLILESASTNQTSMYLCASREGNTEAFFGQGTRLTVV.

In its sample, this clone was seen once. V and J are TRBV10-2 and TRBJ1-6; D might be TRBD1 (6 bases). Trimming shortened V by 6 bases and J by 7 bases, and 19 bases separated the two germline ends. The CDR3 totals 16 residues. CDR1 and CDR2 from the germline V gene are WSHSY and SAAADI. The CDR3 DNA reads TGCGCCAGCAGCCGGGCCTTGGGTAGGGGGAATTCACCCCTCCACTTT. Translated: CASSRALGRGNSPLHF.

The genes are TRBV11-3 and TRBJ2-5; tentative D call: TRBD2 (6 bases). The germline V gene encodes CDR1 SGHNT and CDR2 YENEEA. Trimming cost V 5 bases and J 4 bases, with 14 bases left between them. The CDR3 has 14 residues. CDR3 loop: CASSLTRDLETQYF. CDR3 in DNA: TGTGCCAGCAGCCTAACCAGGGACTTAGAGACCCAGTACTTC.

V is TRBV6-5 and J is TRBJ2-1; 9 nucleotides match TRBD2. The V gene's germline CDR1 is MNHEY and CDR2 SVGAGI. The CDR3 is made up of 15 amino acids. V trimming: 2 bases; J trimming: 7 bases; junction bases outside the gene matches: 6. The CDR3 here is CASSYLGLAQNEQFF. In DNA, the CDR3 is TGTGCCAGCAGTTACCTAGGACTAGCGCAAAATGAGCAGTTCTTC.

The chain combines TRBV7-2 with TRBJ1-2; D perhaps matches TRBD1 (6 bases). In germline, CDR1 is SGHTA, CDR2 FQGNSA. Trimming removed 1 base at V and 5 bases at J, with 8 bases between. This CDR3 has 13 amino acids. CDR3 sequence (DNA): TGTGCCAGCAGCTTAGGTCAGGGGTATGGCTACACCTTC. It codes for CASSLGQGYGYTF.

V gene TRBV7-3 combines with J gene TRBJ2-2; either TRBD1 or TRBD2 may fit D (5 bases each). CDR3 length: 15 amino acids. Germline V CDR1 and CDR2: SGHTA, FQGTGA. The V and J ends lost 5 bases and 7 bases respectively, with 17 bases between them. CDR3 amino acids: CASSLGESRRGELFF. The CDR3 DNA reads TGTGCCAGCAGCCTAGGGGAGTCTCGGCGCGGGGAGCTGTTTTTT.

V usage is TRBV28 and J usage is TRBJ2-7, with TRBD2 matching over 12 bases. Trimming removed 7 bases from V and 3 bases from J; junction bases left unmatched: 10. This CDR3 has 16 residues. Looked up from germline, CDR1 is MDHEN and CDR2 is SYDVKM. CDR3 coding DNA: TGTGCCAGCACCCCGGGTACTAGCGGGGGGTACTACGAGCAGTACTTC. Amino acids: CASTPGTSGGYYEQYF.

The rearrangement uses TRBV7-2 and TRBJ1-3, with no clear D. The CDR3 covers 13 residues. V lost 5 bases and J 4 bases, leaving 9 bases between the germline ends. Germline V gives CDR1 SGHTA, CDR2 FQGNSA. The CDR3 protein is CASSAQQGNTIYF. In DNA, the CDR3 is TGTGCCAGCAGCGCCCAGCAGGGAAACACCATATATTTT.

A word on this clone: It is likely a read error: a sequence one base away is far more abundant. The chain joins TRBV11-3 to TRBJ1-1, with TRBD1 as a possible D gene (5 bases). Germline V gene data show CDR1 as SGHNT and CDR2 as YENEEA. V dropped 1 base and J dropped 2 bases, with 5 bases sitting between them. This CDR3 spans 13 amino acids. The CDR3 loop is CASSLGGNTEAFF. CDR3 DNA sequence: TGTGCCAGCAGCTTAGGGGGCAACACTGAAGCTTTCTTT.

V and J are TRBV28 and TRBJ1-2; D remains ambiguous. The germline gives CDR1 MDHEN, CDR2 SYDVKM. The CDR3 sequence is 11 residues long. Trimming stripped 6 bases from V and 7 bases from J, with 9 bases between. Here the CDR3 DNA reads TGTGCCAGCAGCGGAGGGTCTGGCTACACCTTC. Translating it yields CASSGGSGYTF.

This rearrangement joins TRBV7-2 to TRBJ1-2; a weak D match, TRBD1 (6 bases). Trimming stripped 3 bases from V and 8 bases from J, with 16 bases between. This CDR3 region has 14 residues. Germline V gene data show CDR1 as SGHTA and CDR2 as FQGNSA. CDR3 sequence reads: CASSLGAGGAGYTF. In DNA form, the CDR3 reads TGTGCCAGCAGCTTGGGGGCTGGGGGCGCGGGCTACACCTTC.

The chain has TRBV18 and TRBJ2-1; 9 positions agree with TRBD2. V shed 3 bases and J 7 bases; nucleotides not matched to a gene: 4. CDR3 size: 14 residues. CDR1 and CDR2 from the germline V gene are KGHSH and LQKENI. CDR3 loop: CASSPPAGGNEQFF. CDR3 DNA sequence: TGTGCCAGCTCACCCCCTGCGGGGGGGAATGAGCAGTTCTTC.